Following are 10 T cell receptor beta chains from one sample sequenced in a study of immune heterogeneity within non-small cell lung tumors. A multiplex PCR containing 32 V primers and 13 J primers was used to amplify TCR beta CDR3. TCRdb fed the multiplex PCR reads into MiXCR, producing one record per CDR3 protein. This repertoire shows roughly 14,000 distinct CDR3 sequences, roughly 29% found once; its top ten account for around 5%. The template consisted of bulk tumor genomic DNA, with roughly 0.55 ug used per sample. Collection of several biopsies per primary tumor, spaced far apart, took place during surgery. With untreated, newly diagnosed non-small cell lung cancer, the patients went on to undergo curative surgery. Sequenced: lung tumor tissue. All receptors come from a man aged 35-49 years with non-small cell lung cancer.

As regards this clonotype: The junction and the germline gene differ at one end; a read error may be behind it. The chain combines TRBV2 with TRBJ2-3; D gene unclear. Germline V gene data show CDR1 as SNHLY and CDR2 as FYNNEI. The CDR3 loop spans 11 amino acids. CDR3 DNA: TGTGCCAGCAGGTACCAACATACGCAGTCTTTT. Protein: CASRYQHTQSF.

Points on this clonotype: This may come from a read error, since a much larger clone is one base off. This chain links TRBV7-9 with TRBJ2-2; D is unclear. The germline CDR1 and CDR2 sequences are SEHNR and FQNEAQ (reference sequence). Trimming removed 2 bases from V and 3 bases from J, with 16 bases in between. The CDR3 totals 17 residues. The DNA of the CDR3 is TGTGCCAGCAGCTTACCCAACCAGGTGGCAGACACCGGGGAGCTGTTTTTT. This encodes CASSLPNQVADTGELFF.

This rearrangement joins TRBV5-5 to TRBJ2-2; perhaps TRBD2 as D (6 bases). CDR1 SGHKS and CDR2 YYEKEE come from the germline V gene (reference sequence). V was cut by 7 bases and J by 2 bases, with 9 bases left in between. The CDR3 has 13 residues. The CDR3 reads CASGTFNTGELFF. In nucleotides, the CDR3 is TGTGCCAGCGGGACTTTCAACACCGGGGAGCTGTTTTTT.

This clonotype was seen ten or more times. This chain links TRBV9 with TRBJ1-2; 7 bases map to TRBD1. CDR1 is SGDLS, CDR2 YYNGEE, per germline. This CDR3 has 18 amino acids. Unmatched junction bases numbered 16, after V lost 3 bases and J lost 2 bases. CDR3 coding DNA: TGTGCCAGCAGCGAAATGACAGGGTTTTACTATTGGAACTATGGCTACACCTTC. Protein product: CASSEMTGFYYWNYGYTF.

This clonotype was detected only a few times. J is TRBJ2-2 and V is TRBV27, with D perhaps matching TRBD1 (5 bases). The CDR3 consists of 14 residues. Trimming removed 6 bases at V and 3 bases at J, with 11 bases between. The germline CDR1 and CDR2 sequences are MNHEY and SMNVEV (reference sequence). In DNA, the CDR3 is TGTGCCAGCAGGATGGGGCCGCACACCGGGGAGCTGTTTTTT. Residues: CASRMGPHTGELFF.

Judged by abundance, this clonotype is medium-sized (0.01 to 0.1%). The chain joins TRBV19 to TRBJ2-2; possibly TRBD1 for D (6 bases). From germline, CDR1 is LNHDA and CDR2 SQIVND (reference sequence). The V and J ends lost 8 bases and 1 base respectively, with 14 bases between them. The CDR3 has 15 amino acids. In nucleotides, the CDR3 is TGTGCCAGTTTTTCCGGACAGATGAACACCGGGGAGCTGTTTTTT. This codes for CASFSGQMNTGELFF.

In this sample, this clonotype turned up many times. The chain couples TRBV19 to TRBJ2-5; D uncertain. The germline gives CDR1 LNHDA, CDR2 SQIVND (reference sequence). Trimming took 4 bases from V and 3 from J, leaving 9 bases between them. The CDR3 loop spans 13 amino acids. The DNA of the CDR3 is TGTGCCAGTAGTAGCTCAGGAAAAGAGACCCAGTACTTC. This gives the protein CASSSSGKETQYF.

This clonotype occurred many times. The chain couples TRBV6-1 to TRBJ1-2, with a weak D call TRBD1 (5 bases). The ends were cut back, 4 bases at V and 4 bases at J, with 22 bases in the middle. The CDR3 runs to 17 residues. In germline, CDR1 is MNHNS, CDR2 SASEGT. The CDR3 nucleotides read TGTGCCAGCAGTGCGGAAGGGACTTTTAGTTCGGGCTATGGCTACACCTTC. Its protein is CASSAEGTFSSGYGYTF.

This clonotype was counted many times. J is TRBJ2-3 and V is TRBV9; D ambiguous. From germline, CDR1 is SGDLS and CDR2 YYNGEE. The CDR3 is 14 amino acids. V shed 1 base and J shed 0 bases, with 6 bases lying between them. The CDR3 DNA follows: TGTGCCAGCAGCGTATGGGCGAGCACAGATACGCAGTATTTT. It encodes CASSVWASTDTQYF.

V and J are TRBV20-1 and TRBJ2-1; 7 nucleotides agree with TRBD1. This CDR3 spans 13 amino acids. V trimming: 6 bases; J trimming: 9 bases; junction bases outside the gene matches: 11. CDR1 DFQATT and CDR2 SNEGSKA come from the germline V gene (reference sequence). The CDR3 sequence is CSAPGLGGGEQFF. The CDR3 coding sequence is TGCAGTGCCCCAGGGTTAGGGGGCGGTGAGCAGTTCTTC.